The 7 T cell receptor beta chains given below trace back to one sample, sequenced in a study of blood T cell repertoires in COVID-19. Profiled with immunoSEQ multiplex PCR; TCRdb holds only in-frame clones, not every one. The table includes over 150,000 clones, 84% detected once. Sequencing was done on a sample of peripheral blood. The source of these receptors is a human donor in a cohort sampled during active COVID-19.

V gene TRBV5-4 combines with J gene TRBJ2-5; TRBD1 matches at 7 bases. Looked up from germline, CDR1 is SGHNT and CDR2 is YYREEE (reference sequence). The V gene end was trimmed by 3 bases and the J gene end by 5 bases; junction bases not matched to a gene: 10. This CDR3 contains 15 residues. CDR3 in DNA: TGTGCCAGCAGCTCGGACCAACAGGGGTGGGAGACCCAGTACTTC. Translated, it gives CASSSDQQGWETQYF.

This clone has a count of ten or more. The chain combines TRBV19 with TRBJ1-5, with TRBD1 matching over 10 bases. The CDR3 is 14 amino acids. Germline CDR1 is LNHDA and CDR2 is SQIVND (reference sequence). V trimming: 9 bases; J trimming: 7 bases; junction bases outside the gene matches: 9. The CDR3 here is CASDRQGANQPQHF. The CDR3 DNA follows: TGTGCCAGCGACCGACAGGGGGCTAACCAGCCCCAGCATTTT. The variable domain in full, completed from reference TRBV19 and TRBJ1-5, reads DGGITQSPKYLFRKEGQNVTLSCEQNLNHDAMYWYRQDPGQGLRLIYYSQIVNDFQKGDIAEGYSVSREKKESFPLTVTSAQKNPTAFYLCASDRQGANQPQHFGDGTRLSIL.

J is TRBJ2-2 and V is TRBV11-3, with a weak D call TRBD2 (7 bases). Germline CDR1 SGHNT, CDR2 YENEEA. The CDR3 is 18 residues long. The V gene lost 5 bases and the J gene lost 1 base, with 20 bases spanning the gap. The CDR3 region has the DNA TGTGCCAGCAGCGCAGGCCGGGGGCTAGCGGAGAACACCGGGGAGCTGTTTTTT. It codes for CASSAGRGLAENTGELFF.

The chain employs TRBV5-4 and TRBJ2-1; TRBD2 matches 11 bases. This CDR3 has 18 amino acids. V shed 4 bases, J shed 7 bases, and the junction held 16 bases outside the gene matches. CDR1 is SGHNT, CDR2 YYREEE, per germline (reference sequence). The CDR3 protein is CASSPSTIAGGVVNEQFF. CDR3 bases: TGTGCCAGCAGCCCAAGCACCATAGCGGGAGGGGTGGTAAATGAGCAGTTCTTC.

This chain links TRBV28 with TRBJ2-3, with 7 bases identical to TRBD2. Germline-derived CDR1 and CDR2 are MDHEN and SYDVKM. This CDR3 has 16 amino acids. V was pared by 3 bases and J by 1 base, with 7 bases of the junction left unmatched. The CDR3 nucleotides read TGTGCCAGCAGTTTTGTAGGGGAGGGTCGCACAGATACGCAGTATTTT. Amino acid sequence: CASSFVGEGRTDTQYF.

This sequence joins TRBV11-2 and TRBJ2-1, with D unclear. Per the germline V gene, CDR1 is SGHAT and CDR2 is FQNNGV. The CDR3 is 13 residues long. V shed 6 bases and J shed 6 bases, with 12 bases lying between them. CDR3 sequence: CASRQRVSNEQFF. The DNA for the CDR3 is TGTGCCAGCAGGCAACGGGTATCCAATGAGCAGTTCTTC.

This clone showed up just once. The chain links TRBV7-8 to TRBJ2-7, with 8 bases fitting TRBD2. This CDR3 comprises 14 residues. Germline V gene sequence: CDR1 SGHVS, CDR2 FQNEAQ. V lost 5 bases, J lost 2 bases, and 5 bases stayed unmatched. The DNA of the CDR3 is TGTGCCAGCAGCGAGCCGGGGGGGGCCTACGAGCAGTACTTC. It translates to CASSEPGGAYEQYF.